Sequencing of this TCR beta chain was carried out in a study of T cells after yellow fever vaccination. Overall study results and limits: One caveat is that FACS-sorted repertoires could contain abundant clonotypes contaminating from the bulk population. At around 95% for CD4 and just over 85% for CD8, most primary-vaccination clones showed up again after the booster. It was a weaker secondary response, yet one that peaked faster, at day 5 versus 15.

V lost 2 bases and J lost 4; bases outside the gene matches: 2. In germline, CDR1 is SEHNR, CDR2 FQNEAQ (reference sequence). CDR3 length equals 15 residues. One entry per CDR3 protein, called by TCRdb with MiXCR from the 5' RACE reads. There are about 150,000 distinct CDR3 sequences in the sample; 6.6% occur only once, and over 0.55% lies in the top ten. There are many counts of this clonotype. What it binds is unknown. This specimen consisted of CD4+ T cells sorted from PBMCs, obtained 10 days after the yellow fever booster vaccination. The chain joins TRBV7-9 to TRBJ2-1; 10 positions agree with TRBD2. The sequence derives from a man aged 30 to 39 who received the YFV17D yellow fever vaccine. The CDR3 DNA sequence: TGTGCCAGCAGCTTACCTAGCGGGAGATACAATGAGCAGTTCTTC. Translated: CASSLPSGRYNEQFF.